One TCR beta chain is described in this entry. The CDR3 contains 20 residues. Looked up from germline, CDR1 is LNHDA and CDR2 is SQIVND (reference sequence). The V and J ends lost 10 bases and 1 base, in that order; junction bases with no gene match: 21. The assay was immunoSEQ multiplex PCR, and TCRdb's table has in-frame clones only and misses some. The repertoire includes more than 50,000 clones, 80% to 85% of them detected once, and 10% to 15% sits in the top ten. The record originates from a study of blood T cell repertoires in COVID-19. Study-wide background: The United States, Italy and Spain provided the acute and convalescent COVID-19 samples. PBMCs, B-cell-depleted T cells, or T cells were the source of the cDNA or gDNA that made up the material.

The sequenced sample was peripheral blood. The clonotype was recovered from a human donor in a cohort sampled during active COVID-19. The chain couples TRBV19 to TRBJ2-1; 11 bases agree with TRBD1. The CDR3 region is CANKPSSPGTGGLSYNEQFF. The CDR3 bases are TGTGCCAATAAACCCTCTTCCCCCGGGACAGGGGGTCTTTCCTACAATGAGCAGTTCTTC.